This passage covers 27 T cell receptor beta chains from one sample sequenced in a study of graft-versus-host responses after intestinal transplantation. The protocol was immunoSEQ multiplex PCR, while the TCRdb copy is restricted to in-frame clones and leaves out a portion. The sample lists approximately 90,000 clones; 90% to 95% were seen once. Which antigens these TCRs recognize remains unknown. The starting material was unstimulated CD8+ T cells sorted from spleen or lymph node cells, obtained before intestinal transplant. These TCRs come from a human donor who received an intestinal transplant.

The CDR3 sequence: CASFWANYGYTF. CDR3 bases: TGTGCCTCCTTTTGGGCAAACTATGGCTACACCTTC. The chain uses TRBV30 and TRBJ1-2, with D hard to call. The CDR3 consists of 12 residues. From germline, CDR1 is GTSNPN and CDR2 SVGIG (reference sequence). Deletions cut 7 bases from V and 2 bases from J, with 11 bases between.

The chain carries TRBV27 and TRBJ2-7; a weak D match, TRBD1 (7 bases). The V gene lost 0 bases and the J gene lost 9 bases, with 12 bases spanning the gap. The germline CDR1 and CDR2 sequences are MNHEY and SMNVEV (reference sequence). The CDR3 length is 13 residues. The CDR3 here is CASSLSGTAGQYF. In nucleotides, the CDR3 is TGTGCCAGCAGTTTATCAGGGACAGCGGGGCAGTACTTC.

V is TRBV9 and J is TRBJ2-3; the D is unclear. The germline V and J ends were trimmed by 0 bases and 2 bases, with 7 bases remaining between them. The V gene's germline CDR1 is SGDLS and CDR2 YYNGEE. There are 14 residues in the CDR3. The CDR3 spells CASSVDRATDTQYF. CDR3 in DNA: TGTGCCAGCAGCGTAGACAGAGCCACAGATACGCAGTATTTT.

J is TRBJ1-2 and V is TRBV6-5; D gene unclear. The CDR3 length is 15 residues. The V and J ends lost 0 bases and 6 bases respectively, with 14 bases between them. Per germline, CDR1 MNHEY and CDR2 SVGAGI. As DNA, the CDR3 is TGTGCCAGCAGTTACTCTGGCTTCCCTCGGGATGGCTACACCTTC. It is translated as CASSYSGFPRDGYTF.

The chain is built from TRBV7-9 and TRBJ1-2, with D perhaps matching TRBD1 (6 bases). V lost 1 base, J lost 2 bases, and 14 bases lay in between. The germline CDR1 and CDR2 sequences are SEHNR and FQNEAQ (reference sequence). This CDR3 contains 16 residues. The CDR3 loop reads CASSLGVSGANYGYTF. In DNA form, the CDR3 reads TGTGCCAGCAGCTTAGGGGTTTCAGGGGCGAACTATGGCTACACCTTC.

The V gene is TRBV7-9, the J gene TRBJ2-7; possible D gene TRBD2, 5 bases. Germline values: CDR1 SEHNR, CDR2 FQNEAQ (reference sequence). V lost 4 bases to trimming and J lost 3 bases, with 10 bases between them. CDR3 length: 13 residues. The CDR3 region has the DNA TGTGCCAGCAGCTCCGGACTGGGCTACGAGCAGTACTTC. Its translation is CASSSGLGYEQYF.

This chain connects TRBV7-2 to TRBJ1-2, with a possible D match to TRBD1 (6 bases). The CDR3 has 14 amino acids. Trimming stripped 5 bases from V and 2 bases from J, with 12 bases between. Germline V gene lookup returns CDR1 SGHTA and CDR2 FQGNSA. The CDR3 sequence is CASSESTGNYGYTF. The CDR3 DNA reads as TGTGCCAGCAGCGAGTCAACAGGGAACTATGGCTACACCTTC.

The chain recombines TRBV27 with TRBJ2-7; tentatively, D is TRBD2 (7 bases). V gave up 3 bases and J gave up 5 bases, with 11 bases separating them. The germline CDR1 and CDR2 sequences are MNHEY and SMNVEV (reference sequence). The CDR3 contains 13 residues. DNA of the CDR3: TGTGCCAGCAGTTTTGGGGGGGCCCACGAGCAGTACTTC. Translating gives CASSFGGAHEQYF.

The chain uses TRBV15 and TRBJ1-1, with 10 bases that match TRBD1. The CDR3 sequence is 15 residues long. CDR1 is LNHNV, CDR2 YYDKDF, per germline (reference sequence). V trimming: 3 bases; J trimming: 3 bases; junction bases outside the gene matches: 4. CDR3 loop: CATSRDRGTYTEAFF. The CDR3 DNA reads TGTGCCACCAGCAGGGACAGGGGGACTTACACTGAAGCTTTCTTT.

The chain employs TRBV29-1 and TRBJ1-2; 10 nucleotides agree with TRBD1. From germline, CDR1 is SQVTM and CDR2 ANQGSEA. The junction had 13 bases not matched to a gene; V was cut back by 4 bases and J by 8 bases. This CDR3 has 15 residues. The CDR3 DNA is TGCAGCGTTGGGGAACCGGGACAGGGGATCGTCGGCTACACCTTC. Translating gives CSVGEPGQGIVGYTF.

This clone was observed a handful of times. CDR3 nucleotides: TGTGCCAGCAGCTTATTCAGGGGGCCCCTCTCTGGGGCCAACGTCCTGACTTTC. It specifies CASSLFRGPLSGANVLTF. The chain has TRBV7-2 and TRBJ2-6; 8 bases line up with TRBD1. This CDR3 has 18 residues. The ends lost 2 bases at V and 0 bases at J; junction bases unmatched: 6. Germline CDR1 and CDR2: SGHTA and FQGNSA.

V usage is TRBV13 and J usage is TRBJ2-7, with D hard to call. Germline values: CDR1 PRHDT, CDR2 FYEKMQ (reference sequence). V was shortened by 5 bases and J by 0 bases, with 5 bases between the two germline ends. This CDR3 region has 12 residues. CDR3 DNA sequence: TGTGCCAGCAGCCCCCACTCCTACGAGCAGTACTTC. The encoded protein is CASSPHSYEQYF.

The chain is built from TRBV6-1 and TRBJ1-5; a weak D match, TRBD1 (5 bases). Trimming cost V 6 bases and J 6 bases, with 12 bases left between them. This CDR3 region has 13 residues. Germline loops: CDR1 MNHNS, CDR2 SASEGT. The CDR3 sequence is CASRTVFGQPQHF. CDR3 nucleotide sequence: TGTGCCAGCAGGACAGTATTCGGTCAGCCCCAGCATTTT.

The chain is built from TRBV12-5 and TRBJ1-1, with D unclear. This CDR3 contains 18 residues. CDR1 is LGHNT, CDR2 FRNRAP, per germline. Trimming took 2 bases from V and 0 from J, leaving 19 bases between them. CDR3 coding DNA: TGTGCTAGTGGTTTGCCACTCGATTTAGGAGCAATGAACACTGAAGCTTTCTTT. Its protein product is CASGLPLDLGAMNTEAFF.

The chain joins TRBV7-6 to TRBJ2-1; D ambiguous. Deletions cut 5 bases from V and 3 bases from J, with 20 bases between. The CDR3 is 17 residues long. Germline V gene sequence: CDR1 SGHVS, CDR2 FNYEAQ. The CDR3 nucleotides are TGTGCCAGCAGCACCTACGAGGAGTCCCCTAACTACAATGAGCAGTTCTTC. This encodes CASSTYEESPNYNEQFF.

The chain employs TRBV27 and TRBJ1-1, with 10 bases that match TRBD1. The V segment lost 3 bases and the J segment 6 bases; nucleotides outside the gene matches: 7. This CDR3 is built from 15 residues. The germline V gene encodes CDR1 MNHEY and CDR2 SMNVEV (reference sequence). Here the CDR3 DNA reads TGTGCCAGCAGTTTTCCGGGACAGGGGCCAGCTGAAGCTTTCTTT. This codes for CASSFPGQGPAEAFF.

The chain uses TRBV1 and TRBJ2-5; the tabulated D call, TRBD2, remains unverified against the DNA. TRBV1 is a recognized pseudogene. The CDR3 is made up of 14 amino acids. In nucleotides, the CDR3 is TGCACCAGCAGCCTTCCGACTAGAGGGGAGACCCAGTACTTC. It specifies CTSSLPTRGETQYF.

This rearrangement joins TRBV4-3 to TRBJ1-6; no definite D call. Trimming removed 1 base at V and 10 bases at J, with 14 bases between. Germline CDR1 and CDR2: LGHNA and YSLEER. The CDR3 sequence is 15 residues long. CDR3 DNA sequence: TGCGCCAGCAGCCAAGCGTCCGGGGTTTACTCACCCCTCCACTTT. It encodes CASSQASGVYSPLHF.

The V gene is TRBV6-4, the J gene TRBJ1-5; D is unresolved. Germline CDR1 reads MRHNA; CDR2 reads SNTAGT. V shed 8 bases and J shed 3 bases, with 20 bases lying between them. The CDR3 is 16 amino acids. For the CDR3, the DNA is TGTGCCAGCGGGCTACGCCAGAAAGCCTCCAATCAGCCCCAGCATTTT. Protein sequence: CASGLRQKASNQPQHF.

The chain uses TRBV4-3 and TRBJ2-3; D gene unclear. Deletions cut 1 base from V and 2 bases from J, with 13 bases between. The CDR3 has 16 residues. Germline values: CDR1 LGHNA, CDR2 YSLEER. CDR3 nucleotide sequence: TGCGCCAGCAGCCAAGTATCACAGCTCGCCACAGATACGCAGTATTTT. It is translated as CASSQVSQLATDTQYF.

CDR3 loop: CASSITGYAEAFF. CDR3 nucleotides: TGTGCCAGCAGTATTACAGGGTACGCTGAAGCTTTCTTT. The chain carries TRBV27 and TRBJ1-1; D possibly corresponds to TRBD1 (6 bases). Germline CDR1 reads MNHEY; CDR2 reads SMNVEV (reference sequence). CDR3 length: 13 amino acids. V lost 5 bases and J lost 6, with 13 bases in between.

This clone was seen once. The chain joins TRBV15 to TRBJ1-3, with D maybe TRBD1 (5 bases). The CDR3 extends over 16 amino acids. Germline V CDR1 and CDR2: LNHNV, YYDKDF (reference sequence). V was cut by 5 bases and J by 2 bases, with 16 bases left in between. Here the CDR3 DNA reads TGTGCCACCAGCGGTTTCTCGCGGGGGGCTGGAAACACCATATATTTT. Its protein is CATSGFSRGAGNTIYF.

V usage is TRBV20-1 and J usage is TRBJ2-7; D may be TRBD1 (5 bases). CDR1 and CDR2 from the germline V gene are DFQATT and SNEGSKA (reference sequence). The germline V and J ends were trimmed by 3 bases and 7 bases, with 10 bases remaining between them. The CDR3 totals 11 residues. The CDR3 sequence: CSARGLLEQYF. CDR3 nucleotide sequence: TGCAGTGCTAGGGGGCTCCTTGAGCAGTACTTC.

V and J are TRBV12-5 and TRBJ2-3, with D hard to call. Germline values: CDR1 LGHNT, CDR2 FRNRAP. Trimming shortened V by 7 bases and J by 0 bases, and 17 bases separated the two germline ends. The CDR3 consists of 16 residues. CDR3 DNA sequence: TGTGCTAGTGCTTCAAGCTCTGACACTAGCACAGATACGCAGTATTTT. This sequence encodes CASASSSDTSTDTQYF.

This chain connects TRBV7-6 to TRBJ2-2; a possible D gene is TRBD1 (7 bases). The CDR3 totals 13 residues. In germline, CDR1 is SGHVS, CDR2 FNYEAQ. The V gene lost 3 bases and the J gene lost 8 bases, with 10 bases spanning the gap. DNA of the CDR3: TGTGCCAGCAGCTTGGAGGGGGCGGGGGAGCTGTTTTTT. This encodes CASSLEGAGELFF.

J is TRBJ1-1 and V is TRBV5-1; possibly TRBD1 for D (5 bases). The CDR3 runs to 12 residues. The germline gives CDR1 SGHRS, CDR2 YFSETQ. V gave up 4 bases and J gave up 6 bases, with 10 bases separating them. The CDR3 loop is CASSSGTPEAFF. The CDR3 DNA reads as TGCGCCAGCAGCAGCGGGACCCCTGAAGCTTTCTTT.

The CDR3 sequence: CASSGNQLGDTQYF. The CDR3, as DNA: TGTGCCAGCAGTGGAAACCAACTAGGGGATACGCAGTATTTT. V is TRBV7-9 and J is TRBJ2-3; tentatively, D is TRBD2 (5 bases). The germline V gene encodes CDR1 SEHNR and CDR2 FQNEAQ (reference sequence). The CDR3 is made up of 14 amino acids. V lost 6 bases to trimming and J lost 6 bases, with 16 bases between them.